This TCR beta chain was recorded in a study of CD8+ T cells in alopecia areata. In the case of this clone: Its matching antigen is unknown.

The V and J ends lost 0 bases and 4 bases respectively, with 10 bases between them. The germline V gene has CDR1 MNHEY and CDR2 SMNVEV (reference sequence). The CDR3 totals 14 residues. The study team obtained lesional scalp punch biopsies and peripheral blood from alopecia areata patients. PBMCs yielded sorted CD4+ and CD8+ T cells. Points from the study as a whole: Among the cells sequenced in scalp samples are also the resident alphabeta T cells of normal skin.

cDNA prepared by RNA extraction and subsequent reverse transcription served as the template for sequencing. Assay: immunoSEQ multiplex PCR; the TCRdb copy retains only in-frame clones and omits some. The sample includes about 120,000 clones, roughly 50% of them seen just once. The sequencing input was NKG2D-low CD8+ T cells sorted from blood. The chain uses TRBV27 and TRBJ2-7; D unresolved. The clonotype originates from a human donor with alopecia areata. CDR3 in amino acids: CASSLSIGSYEQYF. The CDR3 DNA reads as TGTGCCAGCAGTTTATCGATAGGGTCGTACGAGCAGTACTTC.